The T cell receptor (beta chain) under discussion was sequenced for a study of siplizumab effects on memory and regulatory T cells. Clones were read by immunoSEQ multiplex PCR, and TCRdb kept only the in-frame ones, dropping some. The sample yields around 100,000 clones, 94% seen once. J lost 4 bases, V lost 5 bases, and 6 bases had no gene match. This CDR3 is built from 16 residues. Germline-derived CDR1 and CDR2 are SGHNT and YENEEA. The chain carries TRBV11-3 and TRBJ2-3; 13 bases map to TRBD2. The sequence derives from a human donor in good health. Sequences were obtained from non-Treg CD4+ T cells sorted from blood. The CDR3 sequence: CASSPGTSGAPDTQYF. The CDR3, as DNA: TGTGCCAGCAGCCCCGGGACTAGCGGGGCCCCAGATACGCAGTATTTT.